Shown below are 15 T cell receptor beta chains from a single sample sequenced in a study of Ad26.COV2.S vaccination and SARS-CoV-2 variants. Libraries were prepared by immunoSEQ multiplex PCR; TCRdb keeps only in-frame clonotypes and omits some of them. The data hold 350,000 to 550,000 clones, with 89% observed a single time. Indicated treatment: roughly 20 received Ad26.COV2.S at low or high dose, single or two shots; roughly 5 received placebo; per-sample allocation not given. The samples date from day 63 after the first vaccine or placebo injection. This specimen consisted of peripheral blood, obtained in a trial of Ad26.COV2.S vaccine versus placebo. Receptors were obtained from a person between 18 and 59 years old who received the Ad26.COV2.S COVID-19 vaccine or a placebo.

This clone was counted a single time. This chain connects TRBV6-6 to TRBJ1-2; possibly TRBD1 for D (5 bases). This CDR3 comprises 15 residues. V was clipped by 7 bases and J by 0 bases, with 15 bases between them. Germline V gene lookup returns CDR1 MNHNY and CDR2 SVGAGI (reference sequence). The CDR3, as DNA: TGTGCCAGCACCCGGGGACGGTCCTCTAACTATGGCTACACCTTC. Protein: CASTRGRSSNYGYTF.

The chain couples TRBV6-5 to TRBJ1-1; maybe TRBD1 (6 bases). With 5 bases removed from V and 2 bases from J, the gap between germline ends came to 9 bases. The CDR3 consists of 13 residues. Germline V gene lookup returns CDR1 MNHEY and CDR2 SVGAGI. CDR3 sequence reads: CASSRTDNTEAFF. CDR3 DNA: TGTGCCAGCAGTCGGACAGATAACACTGAAGCTTTCTTT.

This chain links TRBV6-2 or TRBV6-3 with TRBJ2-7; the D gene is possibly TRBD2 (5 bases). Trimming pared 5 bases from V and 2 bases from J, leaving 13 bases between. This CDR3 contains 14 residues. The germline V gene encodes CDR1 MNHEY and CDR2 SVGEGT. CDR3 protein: CASSRGTPPYEQYF. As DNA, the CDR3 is TGTGCCAGCAGTCGGGGTACACCTCCCTACGAGCAGTACTTC.

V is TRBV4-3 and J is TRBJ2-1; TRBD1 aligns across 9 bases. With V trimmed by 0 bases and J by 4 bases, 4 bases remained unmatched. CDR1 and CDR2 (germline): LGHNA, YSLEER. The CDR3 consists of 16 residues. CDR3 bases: TGCGCCAGCAGCCAAGAAGCAGGACAGGGGTACAATGAGCAGTTCTTC. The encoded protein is CASSQEAGQGYNEQFF.

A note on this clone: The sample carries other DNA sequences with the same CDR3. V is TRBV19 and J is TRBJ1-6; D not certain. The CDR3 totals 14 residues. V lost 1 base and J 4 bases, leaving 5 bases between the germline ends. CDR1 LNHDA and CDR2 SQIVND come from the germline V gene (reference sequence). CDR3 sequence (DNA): TGTGCCAGTAGTATAGGGGGTTATAATTCACCCCTCCACTTT. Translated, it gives CASSIGGYNSPLHF. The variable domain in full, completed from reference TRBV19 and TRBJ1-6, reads DGGITQSPKYLFRKEGQNVTLSCEQNLNHDAMYWYRQDPGQGLRLIYYSQIVNDFQKGDIAEGYSVSREKKESFPLTVTSAQKNPTAFYLCASSIGGYNSPLHFGNGTRLTVT.

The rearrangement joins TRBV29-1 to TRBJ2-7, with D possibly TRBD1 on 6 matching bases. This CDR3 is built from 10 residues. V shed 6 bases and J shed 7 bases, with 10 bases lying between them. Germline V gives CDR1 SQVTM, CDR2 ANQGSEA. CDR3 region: CSVLDREQYF. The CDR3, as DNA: TGCAGCGTCCTAGACAGGGAGCAGTACTTC.

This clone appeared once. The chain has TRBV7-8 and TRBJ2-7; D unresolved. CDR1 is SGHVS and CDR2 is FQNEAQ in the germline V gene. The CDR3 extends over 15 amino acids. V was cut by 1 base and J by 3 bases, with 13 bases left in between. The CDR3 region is CASSLGASSVYEQYF. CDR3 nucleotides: TGTGCCAGCAGCTTAGGGGCCAGCTCAGTCTACGAGCAGTACTTC.

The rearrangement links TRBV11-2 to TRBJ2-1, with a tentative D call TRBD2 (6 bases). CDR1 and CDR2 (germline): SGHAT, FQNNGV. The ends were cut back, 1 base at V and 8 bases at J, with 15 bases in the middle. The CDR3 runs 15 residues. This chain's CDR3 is CASSLVGGAPHEQFF. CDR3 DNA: TGTGCCAGCAGCTTAGTCGGAGGGGCCCCCCATGAGCAGTTCTTC. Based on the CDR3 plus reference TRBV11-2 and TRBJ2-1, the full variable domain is EAGVAQSPRYKIIEKRQSVAFWCNPISGHATLYWYQQILGQGPKLLIQFQNNGVVDDSQLPKDRFSAERLKGVDSTLKIQPAKLEDSAVYLCASSLVGGAPHEQFFGPGTRLTVL.

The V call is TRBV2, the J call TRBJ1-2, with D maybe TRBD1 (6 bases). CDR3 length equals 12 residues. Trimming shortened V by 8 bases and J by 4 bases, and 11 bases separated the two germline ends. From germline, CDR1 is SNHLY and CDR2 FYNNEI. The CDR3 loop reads CASREDSYGYTF. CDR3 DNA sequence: TGTGCCAGCCGCGAGGACAGCTATGGCTACACCTTC.

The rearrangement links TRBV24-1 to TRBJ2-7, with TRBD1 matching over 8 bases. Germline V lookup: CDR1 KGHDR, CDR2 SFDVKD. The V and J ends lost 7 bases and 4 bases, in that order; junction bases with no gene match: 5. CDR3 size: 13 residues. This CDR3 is CATRRQGSYEQYV. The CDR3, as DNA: TGTGCCACCAGAAGACAGGGGAGTTACGAGCAGTACGTC.

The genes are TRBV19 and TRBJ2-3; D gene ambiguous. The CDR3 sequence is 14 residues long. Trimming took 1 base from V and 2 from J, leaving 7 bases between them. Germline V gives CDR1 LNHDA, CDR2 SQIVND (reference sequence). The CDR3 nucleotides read TGTGCCAGTAGTATAGTGGTCTTCACAGATACGCAGTATTTT. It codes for CASSIVVFTDTQYF.

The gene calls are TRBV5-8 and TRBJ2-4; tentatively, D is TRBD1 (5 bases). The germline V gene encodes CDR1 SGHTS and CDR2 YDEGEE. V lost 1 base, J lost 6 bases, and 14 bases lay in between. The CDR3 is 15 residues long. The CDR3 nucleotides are TGTGCCAGCAGCTTGTCGCAGGGTGTTTCAAACATTCAGTACTTC. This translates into CASSLSQGVSNIQYF.

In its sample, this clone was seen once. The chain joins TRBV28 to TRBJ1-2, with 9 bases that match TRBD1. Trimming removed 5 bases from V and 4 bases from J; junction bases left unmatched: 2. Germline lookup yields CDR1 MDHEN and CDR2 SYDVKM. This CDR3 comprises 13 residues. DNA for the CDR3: TGTGCCAGCAGTAACAGGGGGCTCTATGGCTACACCTTC. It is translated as CASSNRGLYGYTF.

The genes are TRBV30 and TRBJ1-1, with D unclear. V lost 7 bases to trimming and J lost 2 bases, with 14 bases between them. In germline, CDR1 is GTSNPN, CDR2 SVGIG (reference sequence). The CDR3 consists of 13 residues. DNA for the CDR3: TGTGCCTTACGTCCCCAGACTAACACTGAAGCTTTCTTT. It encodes CALRPQTNTEAFF.

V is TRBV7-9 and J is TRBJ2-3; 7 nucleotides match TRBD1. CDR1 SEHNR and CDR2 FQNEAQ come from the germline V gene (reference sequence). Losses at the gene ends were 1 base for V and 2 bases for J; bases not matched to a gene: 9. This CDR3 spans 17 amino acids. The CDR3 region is CASSLVLRGQLTDTQYF. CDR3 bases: TGTGCCAGCAGCTTAGTCCTGAGGGGACAGCTCACAGATACGCAGTATTTT.